This T cell receptor (beta chain) comes out of a study of T cells after yellow fever vaccination (dated by TCRdb to about 2019). About the study as a whole: The SMART-Seq v4 Ultra Low Input RNA kit was used to prepare libraries from fractions with low cell numbers. Two healthy male donors, one aged 18 to 29 and one aged 30 to 39 years, were included in the cohort. Blood samples were taken at several timepoints before and after primary and secondary immunization, and bulk PBMC replicates and cell subsets were isolated. Bulk TCR alpha and beta repertoires were sequenced longitudinally to track T-cell clones before and after primary and booster YFV17D yellow fever vaccination.

The treatment or condition label, read with the paper, signifies: live attenuated yellow fever vaccine strain. A standard Ficoll-Paque protocol was used to isolate PBMCs from peripheral blood. CD4 and CD8 T-cell fractions were isolated with Dynabeads CD4 and CD8 positive selection kits. TriZol was used to extract RNA from bulk PBMCs, from CD4 and CD8 fractions, and from dextramer-positive and dextramer-negative fractions. Overall results and qualifications from the work: Because abundant contaminating clonotypes from the bulk population could be contained in FACS-sorted repertoires, computational filtering was required. A small fraction of clonotypes appeared in both the CD4 and CD8 compartments, likely as a result of convergent recombination. Only two donors were included in the study, so the extent to which the findings can be generalized is limited. The secondary T-cell response was found to be weaker but faster than the primary response, with a peak reached on day 5 rather than on day 15. After the booster, most of the clones that had expanded following primary vaccination were detected again (roughly 97% of CD4 and around nine tenths of CD8), which suggests that memory was broadly maintained.

As concerns this clonotype: It has no known antigen specificity. Per-nucleotide qualities are absent, and no much larger clonotype sits a single base away.

At the junction V is shortened by 2 bases and J by 4 bases, with 8 bases in between. CDR1 is given as MNHNS and CDR2 as SASEGT, both from the germline V gene. The CDR3 runs 13 residues from the cysteine to the phenylalanine. Kept here is only the CDR3 DNA, which spans 39 bases and is read in frame from base 1. The sequencer was an Illumina NovaSeq 6000. TCR cDNA was synthesized by 5'RACE template switching, through which a universal primer site and unique molecular identifiers were introduced. Priming for cDNA synthesis came from both the TCR alpha and TCR beta constant segments. Library amplification used two PCR steps, and the second PCR step added sample barcodes and sequencing adapters. Sequencing of libraries was performed on Illumina HiSeq 2500 (2x100 bp) or NovaSeq (2x150 bp). The paper's processing steps were these. MIGEC was used to demultiplex reads and collapse the reads into UMI consensus sequences, and MiXCR was used for V(D)J alignment. Vaccine-responding clonotypes were defined with edgeR using replicate PBMC samples, requiring FDR below 0.01 and a log2 fold change above 5 up to day 15. CD4 or CD8 identity was assigned to each bulk clonotype according to whether the clonotype was present at higher abundance in the sequenced CD4 repertoire or the sequenced CD8 repertoire. Using fastp at Q25 and MiXCR, TCRdb reprocessed the public reads and kept productive beta chains. For every CDR3 protein sequence, its rows merge into one entry that carries the most common genes and DNA. The V and J calls shown here were made by TCRdb, not taken from the authors' results. Recorded for this sample are a few hundred thousand distinct CDR3 sequences; approximately 12% of them occurred a single time. The ten largest clones capture 2.5% to 3.5% of the sample.

The V gene is TRBV6-1 and the J gene is TRBJ1-1, with the D segment identity uncertain. The sample was CD4+ T cells sorted from PBMCs, taken 15 days after the yellow fever booster vaccination. This clonotype was sampled from a man aged 18 to 29 who received the YFV17D yellow fever vaccine. Here is the DNA: TGTGCCAGCAGTGAACACATTGCCACTGAAGCTTTCTTT. It specifies CASSEHIATEAFF.